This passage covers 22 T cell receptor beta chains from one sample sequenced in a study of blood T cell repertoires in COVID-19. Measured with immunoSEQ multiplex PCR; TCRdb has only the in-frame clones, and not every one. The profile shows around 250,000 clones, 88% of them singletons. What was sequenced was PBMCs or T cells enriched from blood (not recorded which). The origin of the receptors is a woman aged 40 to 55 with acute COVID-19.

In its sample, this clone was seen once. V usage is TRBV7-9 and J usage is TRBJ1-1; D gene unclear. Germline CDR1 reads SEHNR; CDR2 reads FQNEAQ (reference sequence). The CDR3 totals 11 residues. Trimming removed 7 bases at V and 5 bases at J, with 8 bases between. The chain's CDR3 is CASIQATEAFF. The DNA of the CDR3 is TGTGCCAGCATTCAGGCAACTGAAGCTTTCTTT.

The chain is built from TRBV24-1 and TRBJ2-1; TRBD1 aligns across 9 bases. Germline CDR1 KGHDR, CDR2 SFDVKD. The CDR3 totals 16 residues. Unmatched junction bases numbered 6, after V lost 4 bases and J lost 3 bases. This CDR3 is CATSEPGQGIYNEQFF. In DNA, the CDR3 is TGTGCCACCAGTGAGCCGGGACAGGGCATCTACAATGAGCAGTTCTTC.

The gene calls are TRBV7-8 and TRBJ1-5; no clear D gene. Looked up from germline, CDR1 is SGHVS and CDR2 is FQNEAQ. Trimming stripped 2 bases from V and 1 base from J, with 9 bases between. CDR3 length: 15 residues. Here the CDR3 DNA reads TGTGCCAGCAGCTTATTGGAGTTGAGCAATCAGCCCCAGCATTTT. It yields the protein CASSLLELSNQPQHF. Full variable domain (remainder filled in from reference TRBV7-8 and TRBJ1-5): GAGVSQSPRYKVAKRGQDVALRCDPISGHVSLFWYQQALGQGPEFLTYFQNEAQLDKSGLPSDRFFAERPEGSVSTLKIQRTQQEDSAVYLCASSLLELSNQPQHFGDGTRLSIL.

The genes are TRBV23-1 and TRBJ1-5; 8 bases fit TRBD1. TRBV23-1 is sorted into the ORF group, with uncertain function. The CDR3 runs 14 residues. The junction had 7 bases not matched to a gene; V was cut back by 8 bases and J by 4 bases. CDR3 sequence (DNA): TGCGCCAGCGTCGAGGACAGGGTTAATCAGCCCCAGCATTTT. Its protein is CASVEDRVNQPQHF.

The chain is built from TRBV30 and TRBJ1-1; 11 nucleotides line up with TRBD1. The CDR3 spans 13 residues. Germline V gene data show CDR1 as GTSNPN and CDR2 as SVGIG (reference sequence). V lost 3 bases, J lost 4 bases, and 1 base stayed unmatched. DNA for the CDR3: TGTGCCTGGAGGGACAGGGGGCCCACTGAAGCTTTCTTT. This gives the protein CAWRDRGPTEAFF.

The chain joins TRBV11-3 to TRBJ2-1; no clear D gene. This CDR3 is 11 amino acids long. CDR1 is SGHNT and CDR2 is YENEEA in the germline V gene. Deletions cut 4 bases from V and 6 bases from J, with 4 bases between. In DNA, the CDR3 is TGTGCCAGCAGCTCTATCAATGAGCAGTTCTTC. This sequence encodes CASSSINEQFF.

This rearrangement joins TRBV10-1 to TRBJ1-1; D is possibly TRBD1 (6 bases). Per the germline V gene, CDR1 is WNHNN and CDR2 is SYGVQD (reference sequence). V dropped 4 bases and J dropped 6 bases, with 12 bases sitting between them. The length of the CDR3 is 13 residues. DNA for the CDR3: TGCGCCAGCAGTGGTAGAGGGGGGGCTGAAGCTTTCTTT. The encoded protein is CASSGRGGAEAFF.

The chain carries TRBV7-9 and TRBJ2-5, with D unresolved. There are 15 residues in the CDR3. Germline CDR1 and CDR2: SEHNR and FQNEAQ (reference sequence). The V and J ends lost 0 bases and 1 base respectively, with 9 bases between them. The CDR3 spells CASSLASGFQETQYF. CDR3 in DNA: TGTGCCAGCAGCTTAGCGTCGGGTTTCCAAGAGACCCAGTACTTC.

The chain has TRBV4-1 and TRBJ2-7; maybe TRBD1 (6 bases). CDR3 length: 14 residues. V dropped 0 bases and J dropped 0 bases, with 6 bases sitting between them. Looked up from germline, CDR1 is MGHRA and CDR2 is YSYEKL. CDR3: CASSQEDSSYEQYF. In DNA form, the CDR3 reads TGCGCCAGCAGCCAAGAGGACAGCTCCTACGAGCAGTACTTC.

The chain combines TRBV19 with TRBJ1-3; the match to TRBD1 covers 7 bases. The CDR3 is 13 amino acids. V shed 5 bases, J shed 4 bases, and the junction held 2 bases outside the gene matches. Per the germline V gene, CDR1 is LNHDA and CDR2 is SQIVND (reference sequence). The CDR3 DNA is TGTGCCAGTAGTGGGGACAGAGGAAACACCATATATTTT. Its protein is CASSGDRGNTIYF.

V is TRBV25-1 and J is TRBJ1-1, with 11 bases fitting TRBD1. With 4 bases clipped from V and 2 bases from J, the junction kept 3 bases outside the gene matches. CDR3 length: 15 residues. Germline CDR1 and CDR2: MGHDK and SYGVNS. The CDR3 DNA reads TGTGCCAGCAGTGGAGGACAGGGGGCAAACACTGAAGCTTTCTTT. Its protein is CASSGGQGANTEAFF.

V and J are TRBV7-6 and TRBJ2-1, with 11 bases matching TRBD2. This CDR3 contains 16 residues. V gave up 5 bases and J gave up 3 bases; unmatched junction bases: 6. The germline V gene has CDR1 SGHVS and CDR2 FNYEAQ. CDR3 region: CASSLLAGGVYNEQFF. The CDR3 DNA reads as TGTGCCAGCAGCCTTCTAGCGGGAGGCGTCTACAATGAGCAGTTCTTC.

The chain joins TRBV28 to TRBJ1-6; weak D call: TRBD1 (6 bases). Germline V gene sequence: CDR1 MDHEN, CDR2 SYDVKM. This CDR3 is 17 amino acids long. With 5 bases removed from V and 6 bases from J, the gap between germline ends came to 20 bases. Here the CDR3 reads CASSPTGLNWSNSPLHF. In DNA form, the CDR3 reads TGTGCCAGCAGTCCAACAGGGCTCAACTGGTCTAATTCACCCCTCCACTTT. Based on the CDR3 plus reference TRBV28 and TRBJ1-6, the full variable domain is DVKVTQSSRYLVKRTGEKVFLECVQDMDHENMFWYRQDPGLGLRLIYFSYDVKMKEKGDIPEGYSVSREKKERFSLILESASTNQTSMYLCASSPTGLNWSNSPLHFGNGTRLTVT.

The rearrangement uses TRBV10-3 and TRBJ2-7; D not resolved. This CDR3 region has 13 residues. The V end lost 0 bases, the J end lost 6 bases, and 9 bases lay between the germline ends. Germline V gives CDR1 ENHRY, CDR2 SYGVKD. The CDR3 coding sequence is TGTGCCATCAGTGAGTCTGAGGCTGGCGAGCAGTACGTC. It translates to CAISESEAGEQYV.

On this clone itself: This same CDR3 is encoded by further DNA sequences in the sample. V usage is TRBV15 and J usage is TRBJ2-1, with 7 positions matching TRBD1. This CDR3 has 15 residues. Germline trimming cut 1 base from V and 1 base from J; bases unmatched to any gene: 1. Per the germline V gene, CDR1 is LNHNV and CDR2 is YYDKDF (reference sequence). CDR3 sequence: CATSRAGGSYNEQFF. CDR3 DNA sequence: TGTGCCACCAGCAGAGCAGGGGGTTCCTACAATGAGCAGTTCTTC.

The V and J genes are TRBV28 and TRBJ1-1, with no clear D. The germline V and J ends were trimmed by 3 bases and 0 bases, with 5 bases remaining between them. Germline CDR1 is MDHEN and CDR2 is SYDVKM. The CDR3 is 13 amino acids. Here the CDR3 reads CASSFQMNTEAFF. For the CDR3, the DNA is TGTGCCAGCAGTTTCCAGATGAACACTGAAGCTTTCTTT.

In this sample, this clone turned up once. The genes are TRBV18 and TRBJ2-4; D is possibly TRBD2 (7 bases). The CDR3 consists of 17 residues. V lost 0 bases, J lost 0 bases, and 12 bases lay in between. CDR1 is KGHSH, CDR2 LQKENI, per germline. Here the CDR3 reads CASSPPRGGPAKNIQYF. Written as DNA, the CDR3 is TGTGCCAGCTCACCACCGAGGGGGGGGCCAGCCAAAAACATTCAGTACTTC.

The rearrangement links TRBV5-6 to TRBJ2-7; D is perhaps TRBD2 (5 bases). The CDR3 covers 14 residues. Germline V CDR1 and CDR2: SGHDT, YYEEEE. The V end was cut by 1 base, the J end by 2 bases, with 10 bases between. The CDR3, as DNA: TGTGCCAGCAGCTTGAAGGGAGTCACCTACGAGCAGTACTTC. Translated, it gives CASSLKGVTYEQYF.

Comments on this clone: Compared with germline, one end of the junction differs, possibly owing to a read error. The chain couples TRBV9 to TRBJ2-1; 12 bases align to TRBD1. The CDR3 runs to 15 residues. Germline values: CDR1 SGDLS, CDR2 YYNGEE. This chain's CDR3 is CASSPGTGGRNQQFF. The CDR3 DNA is TGTGCCAGCAGCCCTGGGACAGGGGGCCGCAATCAGCAGTTCTTC. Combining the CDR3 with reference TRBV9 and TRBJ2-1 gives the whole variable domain DSGVTQTPKHLITATGQRVTLRCSPRSGDLSVYWYQQSLDQGLQFLIQYYNGEERAKGNILERFSAQQFPDLHSELNLSSLELGDSALYFCASSPGTGGRNQQFFGPGTRLTVL.

CDR3 nucleotide sequence: TGCGCCAGCTCCTGGAGGCTTAGTGAAAAACTGTTTTTT. It is translated as CASSWRLSEKLFF. The V call is TRBV10-2, the J call TRBJ1-4; D is unclear. The CDR3 runs 13 residues. The V gene's germline CDR1 is WSHSY and CDR2 SAAADI. Trimming removed 8 bases at V and 7 bases at J, with 14 bases between.

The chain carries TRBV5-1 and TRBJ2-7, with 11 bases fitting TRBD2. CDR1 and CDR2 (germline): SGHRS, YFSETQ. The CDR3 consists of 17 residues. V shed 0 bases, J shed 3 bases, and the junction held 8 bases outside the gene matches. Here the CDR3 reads CASSLGPGTSGFYEQYF. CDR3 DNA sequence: TGCGCCAGCAGCTTGGGGCCCGGGACTAGCGGTTTCTACGAGCAGTACTTC.

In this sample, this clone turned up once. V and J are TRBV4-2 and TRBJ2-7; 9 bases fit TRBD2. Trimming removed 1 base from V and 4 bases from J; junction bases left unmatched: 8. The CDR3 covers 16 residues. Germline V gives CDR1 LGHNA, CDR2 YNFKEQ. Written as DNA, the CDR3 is TGTGCCAGCAGCCAAGCAACAGCGGGAGGAGGGTACGAGCAGTACTTC. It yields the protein CASSQATAGGGYEQYF.